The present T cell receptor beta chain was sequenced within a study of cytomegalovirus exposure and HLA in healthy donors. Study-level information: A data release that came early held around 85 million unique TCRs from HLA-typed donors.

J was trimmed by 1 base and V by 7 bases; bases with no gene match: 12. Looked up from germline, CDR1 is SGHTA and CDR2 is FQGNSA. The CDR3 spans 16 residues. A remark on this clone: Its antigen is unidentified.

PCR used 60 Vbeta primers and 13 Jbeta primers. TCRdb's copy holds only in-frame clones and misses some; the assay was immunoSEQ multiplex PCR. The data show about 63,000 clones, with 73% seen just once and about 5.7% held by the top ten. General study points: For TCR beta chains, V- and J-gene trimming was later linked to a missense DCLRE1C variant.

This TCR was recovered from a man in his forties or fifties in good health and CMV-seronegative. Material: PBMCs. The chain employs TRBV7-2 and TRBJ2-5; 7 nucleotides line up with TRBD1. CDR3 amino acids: CASNLPIGGLQETQYF. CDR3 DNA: TGTGCCAGCAACCTACCGATAGGGGGCCTCCAAGAGACCCAGTACTTC.